This T cell receptor (beta chain) was identified during a study of cytomegalovirus exposure and HLA in healthy donors. Study-wide points: With later analysis, a missense DCLRE1C variant became linked to TCR beta V- and J-gene trimming.

Germline loops: CDR1 SNHLY, CDR2 FYNNEI. This CDR3 contains 14 residues. The J segment lost 7 bases and the V segment lost 7 bases, leaving 12 bases of the junction unmatched. Of note for this clone: No antigen is known for it.

The primer mix had 60 Vbeta and 13 Jbeta primers. Method: immunoSEQ multiplex PCR; TCRdb's copy keeps in-frame clones and lacks some. The table lists about 160,000 clones, about 75% of them singletons. Sequenced material: PBMCs. The rearrangement joins TRBV2 to TRBJ1-2, with TRBD1 identical over 7 bases. The clonotype comes from a male donor in good health and CMV-seropositive. CDR3: CASKEEGALFGYTF. In DNA form, the CDR3 reads TGTGCCAGCAAGGAGGAGGGGGCGTTATTTGGCTACACCTTC.